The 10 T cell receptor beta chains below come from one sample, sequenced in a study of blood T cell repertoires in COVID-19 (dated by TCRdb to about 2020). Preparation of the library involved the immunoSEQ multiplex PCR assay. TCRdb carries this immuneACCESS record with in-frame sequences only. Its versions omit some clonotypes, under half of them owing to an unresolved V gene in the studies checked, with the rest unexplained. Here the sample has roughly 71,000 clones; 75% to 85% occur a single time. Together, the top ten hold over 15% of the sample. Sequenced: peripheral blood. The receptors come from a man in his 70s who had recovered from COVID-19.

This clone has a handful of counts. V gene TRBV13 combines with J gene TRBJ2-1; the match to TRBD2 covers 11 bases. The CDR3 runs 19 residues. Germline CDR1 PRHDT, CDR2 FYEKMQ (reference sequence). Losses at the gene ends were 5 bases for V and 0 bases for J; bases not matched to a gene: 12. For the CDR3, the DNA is TGTGCCAGCAGCACAAGAAAAACTAGCGGGAGCTTCTCCTACAATGAGCAGTTCTTC. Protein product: CASSTRKTSGSFSYNEQFF.

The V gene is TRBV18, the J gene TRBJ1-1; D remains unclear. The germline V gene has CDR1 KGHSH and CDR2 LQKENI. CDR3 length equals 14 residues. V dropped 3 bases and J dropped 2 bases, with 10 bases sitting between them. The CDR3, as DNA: TGTGCCAGCTCACCGAGGTCCGACAACACTGAAGCTTTCTTT. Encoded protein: CASSPRSDNTEAFF.

CDR3 sequence: CASSRLPGGRSGANVLTF. CDR3 bases: TGTGCCAGCAGCCGTCTCCCGGGGGGCCGCTCTGGGGCCAACGTCCTGACTTTC. The chain carries TRBV7-3 and TRBJ2-6, with a tentative D call TRBD2 (7 bases). CDR3 length: 18 residues. Per germline, CDR1 SGHTA and CDR2 FQGTGA. V gave up 5 bases and J gave up 0 bases, with 17 bases separating them.

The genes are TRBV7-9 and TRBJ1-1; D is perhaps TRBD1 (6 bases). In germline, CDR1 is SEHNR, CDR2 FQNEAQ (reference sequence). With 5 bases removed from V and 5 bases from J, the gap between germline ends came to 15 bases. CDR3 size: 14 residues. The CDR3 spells CASSPGQGQTEAFF. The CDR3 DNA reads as TGTGCCAGCAGCCCGGGGCAGGGGCAGACTGAAGCTTTCTTT.

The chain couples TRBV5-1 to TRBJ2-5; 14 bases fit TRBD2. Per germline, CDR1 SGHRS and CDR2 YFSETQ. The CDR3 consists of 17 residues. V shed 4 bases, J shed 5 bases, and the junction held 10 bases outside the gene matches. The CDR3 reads CASSPRLAGGPEETQYF. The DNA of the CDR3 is TGCGCCAGCAGCCCGCGACTAGCGGGAGGGCCAGAGGAGACCCAGTACTTC.

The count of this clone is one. This chain's CDR3 is CASSLGTGTQPQHF. The DNA for the CDR3 is TGTGCCAGCAGCTTGGGGACAGGGACCCAGCCCCAGCATTTT. The chain joins TRBV5-5 to TRBJ1-5; TRBD1 matches 8 bases. Trimming took 0 bases from V and 7 from J; bases not matched to a gene: 3. The CDR3 has 14 residues. The V gene's germline CDR1 is SGHKS and CDR2 YYEKEE (reference sequence).

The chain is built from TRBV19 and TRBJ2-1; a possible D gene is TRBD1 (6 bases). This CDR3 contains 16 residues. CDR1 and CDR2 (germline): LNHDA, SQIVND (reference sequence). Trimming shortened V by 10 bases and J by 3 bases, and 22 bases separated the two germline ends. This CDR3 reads CATVGTGTLVYNEQFF. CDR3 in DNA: TGTGCCACAGTGGGGACCGGGACACTCGTCTACAATGAGCAGTTCTTC.

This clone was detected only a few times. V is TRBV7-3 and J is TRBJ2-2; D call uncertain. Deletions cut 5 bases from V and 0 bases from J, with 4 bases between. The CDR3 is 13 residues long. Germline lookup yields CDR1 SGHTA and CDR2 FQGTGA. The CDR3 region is CASSESNTGELFF. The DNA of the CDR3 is TGTGCCAGCAGCGAGTCGAACACCGGGGAGCTGTTTTTT.

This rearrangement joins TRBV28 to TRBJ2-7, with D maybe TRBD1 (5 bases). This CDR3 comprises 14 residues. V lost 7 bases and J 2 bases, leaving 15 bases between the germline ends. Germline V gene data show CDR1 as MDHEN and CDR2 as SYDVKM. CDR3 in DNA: TGTGCCAGCAAGGTACCGACAGCCACCTACGAGCAGTACTTC. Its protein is CASKVPTATYEQYF.

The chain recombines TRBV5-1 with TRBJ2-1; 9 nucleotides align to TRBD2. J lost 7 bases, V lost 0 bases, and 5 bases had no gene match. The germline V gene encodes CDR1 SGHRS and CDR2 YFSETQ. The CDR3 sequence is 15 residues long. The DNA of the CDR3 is TGCGCCAGCAGCTTGGTGGGACTAGCAGGGAATGAGCAGTTCTTC. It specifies CASSLVGLAGNEQFF.